Here is one T cell receptor beta chain with its context. It was with a sample-barcoded 5' primer and a J-beta primer mix that a second PCR of about 6 to 12 cycles was run. Via MiXCR, TCRdb re-called the 5' RACE reads, giving one row per CDR3 protein. The sample contains almost 300,000 distinct CDR3 sequences, roughly a quarter of which appear only once. This CDR3 comprises 15 residues. Germline-derived CDR1 and CDR2 are LNHNV and YYDKDF (reference sequence). Trimming pared 1 base from V and 0 bases from J, leaving 9 bases between. The sample comes from a study of blood T cells in healthy people across ages.

The specimen was blood. The rearrangement uses TRBV15 and TRBJ1-1; no reliable D call. The source of this sequence is a woman aged 70-85 years in good health. This CDR3 reads CATSRGRGMNTEAFF. The CDR3 DNA reads as TGTGCCACCAGCAGAGGTCGAGGGATGAACACTGAAGCTTTCTTT. Complete variable domain (other parts from reference TRBV15 and TRBJ1-1): DAMVIQNPRYQVTQFGKPVTLSCSQTLNHNVMYWYQQKSSQAPKLLFHYYDKDFNNEADTPDNFQSRRPNTSFCFLDIRSPGLGDTAMYLCATSRGRGMNTEAFFGQGTRLTVV.